These 19 T cell receptor beta chains were sequenced from one sample in a study of T cell clonality in common variable immunodeficiency. The method was immunoSEQ multiplex PCR; TCRdb's version includes in-frame clones alone and lacks a portion of them. The repertoire consists of some 38,000 clones, none detected only once. The sequenced sample consisted of peripheral blood mononuclear cells. Every receptor here comes from a person aged 18 to 70 in good health.

This clone was seen a few times. Coverage ceases 3 residues before the CDR3 finishes, and the germline J gene fills in the end. The J gene is TRBJ2-5, the V gene TRBV5-6; TRBD1 is a possible D gene (5 bases). Germline V gene data show CDR1 as SGHDT and CDR2 as YYEEEE. This CDR3 is 13 amino acids long. Trimming removed 0 bases at V and 3 bases at J, with 6 bases between. The chain's CDR3 is CASSLGQKETQYF. The sequenced part of the CDR3 DNA is TGTGCCAGCAGCTTGGGACAGAAAGAGACC.

This clone was seen ten or more times. The read comes to an end 3 residues before the CDR3 does, leaving the germline J gene to fill in the end. V usage is TRBV7-9 and J usage is TRBJ1-1; D unresolved. This CDR3 has 14 amino acids. Germline V lookup: CDR1 SEHNR, CDR2 FQNEAQ (reference sequence). V was shortened by 2 bases and J by 1 base, with 8 bases between the two germline ends. Here the CDR3 reads CASSLSPGNTEAFF. Partial CDR3 DNA: TGTGCCAGCAGCTTATCGCCCGGGAACACTGAA.

Remarks on this clone: The junction departs from germline at one end; a sequencing error may be responsible. The read stops 3 residues short of the end of the CDR3; the missing end is completed from the germline J gene. V is TRBV7-9 and J is TRBJ1-1; D is perhaps TRBD1 (5 bases). Germline V gives CDR1 SEHNR, CDR2 FQNEAQ (reference sequence). The CDR3 runs 12 residues. CDR3 DNA (partial): TGTTCCAGCAGCTTATCGACAGTGGAA. It yields the protein CSSSLSTVE. The full-length CDR3 reads as CSSSLSTVEAFF.

A note on this clone: The read ends 3 residues before the CDR3 terminus; that terminus is restored from the germline J gene. The gene calls are TRBV6-2 or TRBV6-3 and TRBJ1-2; D not resolved. CDR1 is MNHEY and CDR2 is SVGEGT in the germline V gene. The CDR3 sequence is 17 residues long. The CDR3 loop is CASSYWAGPAGSYDYTF. Incomplete CDR3 DNA: TGTGCCAGCAGTTACTGGGCCGGGCCAGCGGGGAGCTACGAC.

This clone was seen ten or more times. The sequence runs out 3 residues before the end of the CDR3; the remainder is reconstructed from the germline J gene. V is TRBV20-1 and J is TRBJ2-5; 9 bases fit TRBD2. CDR1 and CDR2 (germline): DFQATT, SNEGSKA (reference sequence). The V and J ends lost 3 bases and 3 bases, in that order; junction bases with no gene match: 8. The CDR3 has 15 amino acids. The DNA read from the CDR3 is TGCAGTGCTAGGAAAGCGGGAGGCCGAAAAGAGACC. As protein: CSARKAGGRKET. In full, the CDR3 is CSARKAGGRKETQYF.

This clone was detected ten times or more. The read stops 3 residues short of the end of the CDR3; the missing end is completed from the germline J gene. This rearrangement joins TRBV5-1 to TRBJ1-1; 8 nucleotides agree with TRBD1. With 3 bases clipped from V and 0 bases from J, the junction kept 4 bases outside the gene matches. This CDR3 is built from 15 residues. CDR1 SGHRS and CDR2 YFSETQ come from the germline V gene. Partial CDR3 DNA: TGCGCCAGCAGCTCCGGACAGGGAGTGAACACTGAA. This encodes CASSSGQGVNTE. From start to end, the CDR3 is CASSSGQGVNTEAFF.

This clone was observed many times. The CDR3 end is not reached by the read, which stops 3 residues before it; the germline J gene fills it in. The gene calls are TRBV12-3 or TRBV12-4 and TRBJ2-3, with 13 positions matching TRBD2. The CDR3 has 17 amino acids. Trimming at V came to 6 bases and at J to 1 base, leaving 7 bases not matched to a gene. CDR3: CASRRTSGSLRTDTQYF. CDR3 DNA, as far as it was read: TGTGCCAGCAGACGGACTAGCGGGAGCCTCCGCACAGATACG.

This clone was observed many times. The missing CDR3 end, 3 residues past where the read stops, is filled in from the germline J gene. The chain employs TRBV19 and TRBJ2-2; weak D call: TRBD1 (5 bases). Trimming stripped 3 bases from V and 9 bases from J, with 11 bases between. This CDR3 region has 13 residues. CDR1 and CDR2 (germline): LNHDA, SQIVND (reference sequence). The CDR3 bases that were read are TGTGCCAGTAGTATTAATCAGGGAAGGGAG. Its protein product is CASSINQGRE. The CDR3, in full, reads CASSINQGRELFF.

This clone was seen ten or more times. The read falls 3 residues short of the CDR3 end, and the missing part is taken from the germline J gene. V and J are TRBV10-3 and TRBJ2-7; 8 bases line up with TRBD1. Germline CDR1 reads ENHRY; CDR2 reads SYGVKD. This CDR3 is built from 14 residues. V dropped 6 bases and J dropped 6; count of bases not matched to a gene: 10. Incomplete CDR3 DNA: TGTGCCATCAGGGCCGGACAGGGTAACTCCGAG. Translated, it gives CAIRAGQGNSE. The whole CDR3 reads CAIRAGQGNSEQYF.

Note on this clone: The observed sequence ends 3 residues before the CDR3 terminus, with the missing tail filled in from the germline J gene. This chain uses TRBV6-2 or TRBV6-3 with TRBJ1-2; D call uncertain. This CDR3 comprises 12 residues. In germline, CDR1 is MNHEY, CDR2 SVGEGT. The CDR3 bases that were read are TGTGCCAGCAGGCTGGACTCCCCTTTC. Translation: CASRLDSPF. The CDR3 as a whole reads CASRLDSPFYTF.

This clone was recorded at least ten times. Read coverage stops 3 residues before the CDR3 terminus; the germline J gene supplies the remainder. The chain is built from TRBV20-1 and TRBJ2-1; D is perhaps TRBD2 (5 bases). This CDR3 has 17 amino acids. The germline V gene encodes CDR1 DFQATT and CDR2 SNEGSKA (reference sequence). V gave up 5 bases and J gave up 0 bases, with 20 bases separating them. Incomplete CDR3 DNA: TGCAGTGCTGAAGTCAAGCGGTTCACGAGCTCCTACAATGAG. Protein sequence: CSAEVKRFTSSYNE. The full CDR3 protein is CSAEVKRFTSSYNEQFF.

On this clone: The read falls 3 residues short of the CDR3 end, and the missing part is taken from the germline J gene. The chain employs TRBV5-1 and TRBJ2-5; a possible D gene is TRBD2 (6 bases). V dropped 0 bases and J dropped 5 bases, with 14 bases sitting between them. Germline CDR1 reads SGHRS; CDR2 reads YFSETQ. CDR3 length: 15 amino acids. This CDR3 is CASSLGNSGGETQYF. The CDR3 bases that were read are TGCGCCAGCAGCTTGGGCAACTCCGGGGGTGAGACC.

This clone was counted ten times or more. Coverage ceases 3 residues before the CDR3 finishes, and the germline J gene fills in the end. The chain uses TRBV19 and TRBJ2-5; 9 positions agree with TRBD2. The junction had 3 bases not matched to a gene; V was cut back by 3 bases and J by 4 bases. The CDR3 spans 14 residues. Germline values: CDR1 LNHDA, CDR2 SQIVND (reference sequence). CDR3 DNA, as far as it was read: TGTGCCAGTAGTATTGGGACTAGCCCAGAGACC. This sequence encodes CASSIGTSPET. The entire CDR3 sequence reads CASSIGTSPETQYF.

Many counts were recorded for this clone. Coverage ceases 3 residues before the CDR3 finishes, and the germline J gene fills in the end. V is TRBV6-2 or TRBV6-3 and J is TRBJ1-2; D ambiguous. Germline V gene lookup returns CDR1 MNHEY and CDR2 SVGEGT. The CDR3 is made up of 15 amino acids. The DNA read from the CDR3 is TGTGCCAGCAGTTACTCAGGTTTCTCCGGGGATACC. This translates into CASSYSGFSGDT. The whole CDR3 protein reads CASSYSGFSGDTYTF.

This clone showed up many times. The CDR3 end is not reached by the read, which stops 3 residues before it; the germline J gene fills it in. The chain employs TRBV5-1 and TRBJ2-5, with 8 bases matching TRBD1. The germline CDR1 and CDR2 sequences are SGHRS and YFSETQ. V lost 4 bases, J lost 2 bases, and 7 bases stayed unmatched. CDR3 length equals 15 residues. This chain's CDR3 is CASSLGQGGQETQYF. The CDR3 bases that were read are TGCGCCAGCAGCCTAGGACAGGGCGGACAAGAGACC.

This clone was seen ten or more times. The missing CDR3 end, 3 residues past where the read stops, is filled in from the germline J gene. The V gene is TRBV20-1, the J gene TRBJ2-3; possibly TRBD2 for D (6 bases). This CDR3 spans 14 amino acids. Germline V lookup: CDR1 DFQATT, CDR2 SNEGSKA (reference sequence). CDR3 amino acids: CSAVWGVGNQPQYF. The part of the CDR3 DNA that was read is TGCAGTGCCGTGTGGGGGGTAGGCAATCAGCCG.

This clone was counted ten times or more. The CDR3 end is not reached by the read, which stops 3 residues before it; the germline J gene fills it in. The chain couples TRBV28 to TRBJ2-5; the D gene is possibly TRBD2 (6 bases). Trimming stripped 6 bases from V and 5 bases from J, with 16 bases between. Germline values: CDR1 MDHEN, CDR2 SYDVKM. CDR3 length equals 14 residues. The CDR3 is CASRGMGGIETQYF. Partial CDR3 DNA: TGTGCCAGCAGGGGTATGGGGGGAATTGAGACC.

The sample holds many counts of this clone. The read halts 3 residues ahead of the CDR3 end, with the missing end drawn from the germline J gene. J is TRBJ2-7 and V is TRBV2; D perhaps matches TRBD2 (6 bases). The CDR3 runs to 13 residues. V dropped 7 bases and J dropped 0 bases, with 10 bases sitting between them. CDR1 and CDR2 from the germline V gene are SNHLY and FYNNEI. The CDR3 loop reads CASNRDFSYEQYF. CDR3 DNA, as far as it was read: TGTGCCAGCAACCGGGACTTCTCCTACGAG.

In its sample, this clone was seen many times. Read coverage stops 3 residues before the CDR3 terminus; the germline J gene supplies the remainder. The chain is built from TRBV7-3 and TRBJ2-1, with 9 bases matching TRBD2. CDR3 length: 15 residues. Losses at the gene ends were 5 bases for V and 9 bases for J; bases not matched to a gene: 11. The germline CDR1 and CDR2 sequences are SGHTA and FQGTGA. The sequenced part of the CDR3 DNA is TGTGCCAGCAGCCCTAGCGGCCTAGCGGGAAGTGAG. This sequence encodes CASSPSGLAGSE. The complete CDR3 reads CASSPSGLAGSEQFF.